This record concerns one T cell receptor (beta chain) sequence. The antigen is undetermined. It may be a read error: a sequence one base away is much more abundant. MiXCR, applied by TCRdb to the multiplex PCR reads, yields one record per CDR3 protein. This sample carries a few hundred thousand distinct CDR3 sequences, less than 35% of them seen once, and the ten largest clones take roughly 3.5%. The lymph nodes were axillary draining lymph nodes from breast cancer patients. This CDR3 has 17 residues. CDR1 SGHRS and CDR2 YFSETQ come from the germline V gene. Unmatched junction bases numbered 15, after V lost 4 bases and J lost 7 bases. This record belongs to a study of breast tumors, draining lymph nodes, adjacent tissues. Study results and caveats: Tumor T cell lymph node origin was a supported hypothesis, not proven. Findings are consistent with lymph node origin and intratumoral expansion of most tumor T cells. Tumor repertoires ranked between lymph nodes and nontumor tissue in diversity, with V and J gene preferences. Luminal-like breast cancer showed significantly greater tumor-nontumor repertoire similarity than basal-like breast cancer did.

This chain links TRBV5-1 with TRBJ2-7; 12 bases align to TRBD2. This TCR came from a female donor with breast cancer. Some clones in this sample may be carry-over from other donors' samples. The material sequenced was axillary lymph node tissue. CDR3 nucleotide sequence: TGCGCCAGCAGCCTTCAAAATCTAGCGGGGGGGCACAATGAGCAGTACTTC. Translating gives CASSLQNLAGGHNEQYF.